A single sample is the source of the 25 T cell receptor beta chains below, sequenced in a study of blood T cell repertoires in COVID-19. Assay used: immunoSEQ multiplex PCR; TCRdb lists only in-frame clones, some missing. This sample carries around 300,000 clones, over 70% of them seen once, and the ten largest clones take 2.5% to 3.5%. The sample comprised peripheral blood. These receptors were obtained from a man aged 30 to 45 with active or convalescent COVID-19.

This rearrangement joins TRBV15 to TRBJ2-3; 7 bases agree with TRBD1. The junction had 9 bases not matched to a gene; V was cut back by 0 bases and J by 6 bases. The CDR3 spans 16 residues. Per the germline V gene, CDR1 is LNHNV and CDR2 is YYDKDF (reference sequence). The CDR3 is CATSRDYQQGMDTQYF. Here the CDR3 DNA reads TGTGCCACCAGCAGAGATTACCAACAGGGGATGGATACGCAGTATTTT.

The chain employs TRBV12-3 or TRBV12-4 and TRBJ1-2, with D possibly TRBD1 on 5 matching bases. V gave up 5 bases and J gave up 4 bases, with 11 bases separating them. The CDR3 extends over 13 amino acids. CDR3 loop: CASSGTGGYGYTF. CDR3 nucleotide sequence: TGTGCCAGCAGTGGTACCGGGGGCTATGGCTACACCTTC.

This sequence joins TRBV6-5 and TRBJ2-2; 8 bases align to TRBD2. Germline-derived CDR1 and CDR2 are MNHEY and SVGAGI. This CDR3 contains 14 residues. J gave up 6 bases and V 7 bases, and 7 bases lay outside the gene matches. CDR3 sequence reads: CASTTRAGAGELFF. The CDR3 DNA follows: TGTGCCAGCACCACCCGAGCGGGAGCCGGGGAGCTGTTTTTT.

The chain employs TRBV11-3 and TRBJ2-7; weak D call: TRBD2 (6 bases). This CDR3 has 14 amino acids. CDR1 SGHNT and CDR2 YENEEA come from the germline V gene. V was cut by 5 bases and J by 2 bases, with 13 bases left in between. CDR3 nucleotides: TGTGCCAGCAGCCAAATCCGGGGGACCTACGAGCAGTACTTC. This translates into CASSQIRGTYEQYF. Complete variable domain (other parts from reference TRBV11-3 and TRBJ2-7): EAGVVQSPRYKIIEKKQPVAFWCNPISGHNTLYWYLQNLGQGPELLIRYENEEAVDDSQLPKDRFSAERLKGVDSTLKIQPAELGDSAVYLCASSQIRGTYEQYFGPGTRLTVT.

With respect to this clone: Relative to the germline gene, one junction end is altered; a read error may explain this. The rearrangement joins TRBV5-4 to TRBJ1-6; 9 bases are shared with TRBD1. CDR3 length: 15 amino acids. In germline, CDR1 is SGHNT, CDR2 YYREEE (reference sequence). The CDR3 bases are TGTGCCAGCAGTTTGGGACAGGGTAGGAATTCACCCCTCCACTTT. It encodes CASSLGQGRNSPLHF. The whole variable domain, filled in from reference TRBV5-4 and TRBJ1-6, reads ETGVTQSPTHLIKTRGQQVTLRCSSQSGHNTVSWYQQALGQGPQFIFQYYREEENGRGNFPPRFSGLQFPNYSSELNVNALELDDSALYLCASSLGQGRNSPLHFGNGTRLTVT.

J is TRBJ2-1 and V is TRBV5-1; maybe TRBD2 (5 bases). V lost 5 bases, J lost 9 bases, and 18 bases lay in between. The CDR3 extends over 14 amino acids. The germline V gene encodes CDR1 SGHRS and CDR2 YFSETQ. The CDR3 bases are TGCGCCAGCAGTGGCCCCGGGATCCAGAGTGAGCAGTTCTTC. As protein: CASSGPGIQSEQFF.

The V gene is TRBV4-2, the J gene TRBJ2-5; 11 bases agree with TRBD2. Trimming cost V 3 bases and J 5 bases; bases outside gene matches: 5. The germline V gene has CDR1 LGHNA and CDR2 YNFKEQ. This CDR3 spans 15 amino acids. The DNA of the CDR3 is TGTGCCAGCAGCCAGGTAGCGGGAGGGCCGGAGACCCAGTACTTC. Translated: CASSQVAGGPETQYF.

This clone was recorded a few times. The CDR3 DNA reads TGCGCCAGCAGCTCCGTCCTAGCCCAGAGCTCCTACAATGAGCAGTTCTTC. Amino acid sequence: CASSSVLAQSSYNEQFF. The rearrangement uses TRBV5-1 and TRBJ2-1; a possible D gene is TRBD2 (5 bases). Trimming shortened V by 3 bases and J by 0 bases, and 16 bases separated the two germline ends. CDR1 SGHRS and CDR2 YFSETQ come from the germline V gene. CDR3 length equals 17 residues.

The CDR3 DNA follows: TGTGCCAGCAGCCAAGGAGGGCGGGGGGGCACCTACGAGCAGTACTTC. This translates into CASSQGGRGGTYEQYF. The J gene is TRBJ2-7, the V gene TRBV4-2; 9 bases match TRBD2. The CDR3 is made up of 16 amino acids. Germline assignment: CDR1 LGHNA and CDR2 YNFKEQ. V shed 1 base, J shed 2 bases, and the junction held 6 bases outside the gene matches.

The chain couples TRBV6-1 to TRBJ2-2; TRBD2 is a possible D gene (6 bases). Germline V gene lookup returns CDR1 MNHNS and CDR2 SASEGT. This CDR3 is 13 amino acids long. V dropped 3 bases and J dropped 5 bases, with 7 bases sitting between them. CDR3 residues: CASSEGRTGELFF. The DNA of the CDR3 is TGTGCCAGCAGTGAGGGGAGGACCGGGGAGCTGTTTTTT.

In the case of this clone: The sample has other DNA sequences that encode this CDR3 too. This chain links TRBV19 with TRBJ2-3; no clear D. The V end lost 0 bases, the J end lost 5 bases, and 6 bases lay between the germline ends. In germline, CDR1 is LNHDA, CDR2 SQIVND (reference sequence). The CDR3 contains 13 residues. This chain's CDR3 is CASSIDLRDTQYF. The CDR3 DNA is TGTGCCAGTAGTATAGATCTTCGAGATACGCAGTATTTT.

This chain links TRBV10-3 with TRBJ2-3, with 9 positions matching TRBD1. The V gene end was trimmed by 7 bases and the J gene end by 4 bases; junction bases not matched to a gene: 9. The CDR3 sequence is 15 residues long. Germline lookup yields CDR1 ENHRY and CDR2 SYGVKD. The CDR3: CAINKQGAQADTQYF. The CDR3 DNA is TGTGCCATCAATAAACAGGGGGCTCAGGCAGATACGCAGTATTTT.

This chain uses TRBV25-1 with TRBJ2-3; 9 bases map to TRBD1. Trimming cost V 4 bases and J 7 bases; bases outside gene matches: 12. CDR1 is MGHDK, CDR2 SYGVNS, per germline. The CDR3 length is 16 residues. The CDR3 coding sequence is TGTGCCAGCAGTGCGACCAGACAGGGGGTACGGAATACGCAGTATTTT. This codes for CASSATRQGVRNTQYF.

V is TRBV6-4 and J is TRBJ1-4; D remains ambiguous. Per germline, CDR1 MRHNA and CDR2 SNTAGT. Trimming shortened V by 2 bases and J by 7 bases, and 8 bases separated the two germline ends. This CDR3 spans 13 amino acids. Here the CDR3 DNA reads TGTGCCAGCAGTGACAGTTTCGGTGAAAAACTGTTTTTT. As protein: CASSDSFGEKLFF.

The count of this clone is one. V usage is TRBV5-1 and J usage is TRBJ2-1, with D unresolved. The CDR3 covers 12 residues. The germline V and J ends were trimmed by 4 bases and 12 bases, with 14 bases remaining between them. Germline CDR1 is SGHRS and CDR2 is YFSETQ. CDR3 region: CASSEPSGGQFF. CDR3 DNA sequence: TGCGCCAGCAGCGAACCCTCGGGTGGGCAGTTCTTC.

Notes on this clone: Its ends do not fully match the called genes, so a read error is possible. The J gene is TRBJ2-7, the V gene TRBV6-5, with D tentatively TRBD1 (6 bases). Per the germline V gene, CDR1 is MNHEY and CDR2 is SVGAGI. The CDR3 covers 12 residues. The CDR3 DNA follows: TGTGCCAGCAGTACGCCAGGGGACGAGCAGTGCTTC. This gives the protein CASSTPGDEQCF.

This sequence joins TRBV12-5 and TRBJ1-2, with 8 bases aligning to TRBD1. The J segment lost 1 base and the V segment lost 5 bases, leaving 3 bases of the junction unmatched. Germline V gene lookup returns CDR1 LGHNT and CDR2 FRNRAP. The CDR3 is 14 residues long. The CDR3 nucleotides are TGTGCTAGTGGTGGCGGGACAGGTAACTATGGCTACACCTTC. This translates into CASGGGTGNYGYTF.

The chain has TRBV7-2 and TRBJ1-2; 7 bases are a match to TRBD1. CDR1 is SGHTA, CDR2 FQGNSA, per germline. The CDR3 is 16 residues long. Losses at the gene ends were 5 bases for V and 6 bases for J; bases not matched to a gene: 15. The CDR3 spells CASSPNRQGGIHGYTF. The CDR3 nucleotides are TGTGCCAGCAGCCCCAATCGACAGGGTGGGATACATGGCTACACCTTC.

V is TRBV18 and J is TRBJ1-2, with TRBD1 matching over 7 bases. This CDR3 region has 16 residues. V lost 1 base to trimming and J lost 2 bases; unmatched junction nucleotides: 7. The V gene's germline CDR1 is KGHSH and CDR2 LQKENI. The CDR3 here is CASSPRQGGSNYGYTF. CDR3 nucleotide sequence: TGTGCCAGCTCACCACGGCAGGGGGGCTCGAACTATGGCTACACCTTC.

The chain couples TRBV12-3 or TRBV12-4 to TRBJ2-2; D possibly corresponds to TRBD1 (6 bases). The CDR3 runs 12 residues. V was shortened by 6 bases and J by 7 bases, with 9 bases between the two germline ends. CDR3 coding DNA: TGTGCCAGCAGAATACAGGGCGGGGAGCTGTTTTTT. It translates to CASRIQGGELFF.

The chain uses TRBV6-4 and TRBJ1-2; D may be TRBD1 (6 bases). The CDR3 extends over 15 amino acids. CDR1 and CDR2 from the germline V gene are MRHNA and SNTAGT. Deletions cut 6 bases from V and 1 base from J, with 15 bases between. The CDR3 DNA reads as TGTGCCAGCAGGAGGGAAGGGGGTAGTAACTATGGCTACACCTTC. This codes for CASRREGGSNYGYTF.

The V and J genes are TRBV5-1 and TRBJ2-3, with 7 positions matching TRBD1. Trimming took 8 bases from V and 5 from J; bases not matched to a gene: 8. The CDR3 has 13 residues. Germline values: CDR1 SGHRS, CDR2 YFSETQ. CDR3 DNA: TGCGCCAGTTGGGACAGCCCTGGAGATACGCAGTATTTT. Its protein is CASWDSPGDTQYF.

V and J are TRBV11-2 and TRBJ2-1, with D perhaps TRBD2 (5 bases). CDR1 is SGHAT, CDR2 FQNNGV, per germline. V shed 5 bases and J shed 0 bases, with 14 bases lying between them. The CDR3 covers 16 residues. The CDR3 nucleotides read TGTGCCAGCAGCCCAGGACTCAAAGGCTCCTACAATGAGCAGTTCTTC. It specifies CASSPGLKGSYNEQFF. The complete variable domain, with remaining parts taken from reference TRBV11-2 and TRBJ2-1, reads EAGVAQSPRYKIIEKRQSVAFWCNPISGHATLYWYQQILGQGPKLLIQFQNNGVVDDSQLPKDRFSAERLKGVDSTLKIQPAKLEDSAVYLCASSPGLKGSYNEQFFGPGTRLTVL.

The chain links TRBV13 to TRBJ2-2; TRBD1 aligns across 7 bases. Germline V gene data show CDR1 as PRHDT and CDR2 as FYEKMQ (reference sequence). Trimming took 5 bases from V and 7 from J; bases not matched to a gene: 13. The length of the CDR3 is 16 residues. CDR3 DNA sequence: TGTGCCAGCAGCCCCAGGGGGACCCGGGTGAACGGGGAGCTGTTTTTT. This sequence encodes CASSPRGTRVNGELFF.

The J gene is TRBJ2-1, the V gene TRBV5-5; D may be TRBD2 (6 bases). CDR3 length: 16 amino acids. Germline V CDR1 and CDR2: SGHKS, YYEKEE (reference sequence). The ends were cut back, 5 bases at V and 7 bases at J, with 22 bases in the middle. CDR3 sequence (DNA): TGTGCCAGCAGTTTGTGGCATTTGGGAGGAGGGAATGAGCAGTTCTTC. It translates to CASSLWHLGGGNEQFF.